The 23 T cell receptor beta chains presented below share a single source sample, sequenced in a study of PD-L1 blockade in urothelial cancer. Data came from immunoSEQ multiplex PCR; TCRdb stores just in-frame clones and leaves some out. Among over 75,000 clones listed, more than 75% were seen once. Stated time point: pretreatment peripheral blood. The input for sequencing was PBMCs, taken around atezolizumab (anti-PD-L1) treatment. The receptors originated from a man between 60 and 75 years old with urothelial cancer.

This chain uses TRBV29-1 with TRBJ1-5; D call uncertain. The germline CDR1 and CDR2 sequences are SQVTM and ANQGSEA. This CDR3 contains 13 residues. This chain's CDR3 is CGLEALCHQPQHF. CDR3 coding DNA: TGCGGCCTCGAGGCGCTTTGCCACCAGCCCCAGCATTTT.

CDR3 loop: CASSFSGNSGNTIYF. The CDR3 DNA is TGTGCCAGCAGTTTCTCCGGGAACTCTGGAAACACCATATATTTT. The chain joins TRBV27 to TRBJ1-3; D not certain. V was pared by 3 bases and J by 0 bases, with 9 bases between. This CDR3 has 15 amino acids. CDR1 is MNHEY and CDR2 is SMNVEV in the germline V gene (reference sequence).

The chain carries TRBV2 and TRBJ1-1; D remains unclear. Germline V gene data show CDR1 as SNHLY and CDR2 as FYNNEI. Trimming removed 4 bases at V and 1 base at J, with 13 bases between. This CDR3 region has 15 residues. CDR3 region: CASSAVGSRNTEAFF. Written as DNA, the CDR3 is TGTGCCAGCAGTGCGGTGGGGAGCCGGAACACTGAAGCTTTCTTT.

The V and J genes are TRBV11-3 and TRBJ2-7, with unresolved D. V lost 0 bases and J 6 bases, leaving 9 bases between the germline ends. The germline gives CDR1 SGHNT, CDR2 YENEEA. This CDR3 is built from 13 residues. The CDR3 DNA is TGTGCCAGCAGCTTAGATCAGGTCCGCGAGCAGTACTTC. It translates to CASSLDQVREQYF. The entire variable domain, with the rest obtained from reference TRBV11-3 and TRBJ2-7, is as follows: EAGVVQSPRYKIIEKKQPVAFWCNPISGHNTLYWYLQNLGQGPELLIRYENEEAVDDSQLPKDRFSAERLKGVDSTLKIQPAELGDSAVYLCASSLDQVREQYFGPGTRLTVT.

The chain joins TRBV11-2 to TRBJ1-5, with D possibly being TRBD1 (5 bases). The germline V gene encodes CDR1 SGHAT and CDR2 FQNNGV. The CDR3 spans 14 residues. V lost 4 bases, J lost 1 base, and 8 bases lay in between. The CDR3 DNA follows: TGTGCCAGCAGCTGGGGGGGGAGCAATCAGCCCCAGCATTTT. This codes for CASSWGGSNQPQHF.

V usage is TRBV29-1 and J usage is TRBJ1-5, with D possibly TRBD1 on 6 matching bases. Germline CDR1 and CDR2: SQVTM and ANQGSEA. The V gene lost 5 bases and the J gene lost 14 bases, with 16 bases spanning the gap. This CDR3 is 11 amino acids long. CDR3 residues: CSVIKGEWEHF. The DNA of the CDR3 is TGCAGCGTTATAAAGGGGGAATGGGAGCATTTT.

CDR3 amino acids: CASSADRYSYEQYF. Here the CDR3 DNA reads TGTGCCAGCAGTGCCGACAGGTACTCCTACGAGCAGTACTTC. This rearrangement joins TRBV2 to TRBJ2-7; weak D call: TRBD1 (6 bases). Germline CDR1 and CDR2: SNHLY and FYNNEI. V was cut by 4 bases and J by 0 bases, with 10 bases left in between. The CDR3 contains 14 residues.

The chain carries TRBV11-2 and TRBJ2-3; tentative D call: TRBD2 (6 bases). CDR1 is SGHAT and CDR2 is FQNNGV in the germline V gene. The CDR3 extends over 15 amino acids. The V end lost 4 bases, the J end lost 0 bases, and 11 bases lay between the germline ends. CDR3 residues: CASSYGGASTDTQYF. For the CDR3, the DNA is TGTGCCAGCAGCTACGGGGGAGCTAGCACAGATACGCAGTATTTT. Looking up the rest from reference TRBV11-2 and TRBJ2-3 gives the full variable domain: EAGVAQSPRYKIIEKRQSVAFWCNPISGHATLYWYQQILGQGPKLLIQFQNNGVVDDSQLPKDRFSAERLKGVDSTLKIQPAKLEDSAVYLCASSYGGASTDTQYFGPGTRLTVL.

The chain combines TRBV5-1 with TRBJ1-1; 8 bases map to TRBD1. This CDR3 has 15 amino acids. The J segment lost 7 bases and the V segment lost 5 bases, leaving 13 bases of the junction unmatched. CDR1 SGHRS and CDR2 YFSETQ come from the germline V gene. The CDR3 DNA reads as TGCGCCAGCAGACCCAGGGGACAGGCCGACATTGAAGCTTTCTTT. It translates to CASRPRGQADIEAFF.

The count of this clone is one. This rearrangement joins TRBV5-1 to TRBJ2-7; TRBD1 agrees at 10 bases. J was trimmed by 6 bases and V by 1 base; bases with no gene match: 7. Looked up from germline, CDR1 is SGHRS and CDR2 is YFSETQ. This CDR3 comprises 15 residues. The CDR3 DNA reads TGCGCCAGCAGCTTGAGGGGACAGGGGAAGGGCGAGCAGTACTTC. It translates to CASSLRGQGKGEQYF.

The chain has TRBV11-2 and TRBJ2-7; 7 nucleotides match TRBD2. Germline loops: CDR1 SGHAT, CDR2 FQNNGV. This CDR3 region has 15 residues. V shed 5 bases, J shed 6 bases, and the junction held 13 bases outside the gene matches. The CDR3, as DNA: TGTGCCAGCAGCCCCGAGGTAGCGGGTCTTTTCGAGCAGTACTTC. Translated: CASSPEVAGLFEQYF.

This clone has only a few counts. The gene calls are TRBV27 and TRBJ1-2, with 10 bases matching TRBD1. The CDR3 length is 13 residues. V shed 8 bases, J shed 7 bases, and the junction held 7 bases outside the gene matches. The germline V gene encodes CDR1 MNHEY and CDR2 SMNVEV (reference sequence). The CDR3 nucleotides are TGTGCCAGCGGCCGACAGGGGGCGTTTGGCTACACCTTC. Its translation is CASGRQGAFGYTF.

Details on this clone: Other DNA sequences within the sample encode an identical CDR3. The chain recombines TRBV5-1 with TRBJ2-3; D not resolved. V was shortened by 3 bases and J by 1 base, with 6 bases between the two germline ends. CDR1 and CDR2 from the germline V gene are SGHRS and YFSETQ. The CDR3 has 13 residues. The CDR3 sequence: CASSSAGTDTQYF. The DNA for the CDR3 is TGCGCCAGCAGCTCTGCAGGCACAGATACGCAGTATTTT.

The rearrangement links TRBV19 to TRBJ1-3; TRBD1 matches 7 bases. V shed 4 bases, J shed 2 bases, and the junction held 5 bases outside the gene matches. Per germline, CDR1 LNHDA and CDR2 SQIVND (reference sequence). The CDR3 has 15 amino acids. The chain's CDR3 is CASSRDREAGNTIYF. In DNA, the CDR3 is TGTGCCAGTAGTAGAGACAGGGAAGCTGGAAACACCATATATTTT.

CDR3 in amino acids: CSVNGGAPYNEQFF. The CDR3 nucleotides are TGCAGCGTAAACGGGGGGGCCCCCTACAATGAGCAGTTCTTC. The rearrangement joins TRBV29-1 to TRBJ2-1; 8 bases are shared with TRBD2. Per germline, CDR1 SQVTM and CDR2 ANQGSEA. The CDR3 totals 14 residues. V shed 6 bases and J 2 bases; nucleotides not matched to a gene: 6.

This chain connects TRBV30 to TRBJ2-2, with 13 bases aligning to TRBD2. The V segment lost 1 base and the J segment 5 bases; nucleotides outside the gene matches: 10. The length of the CDR3 is 18 residues. CDR1 and CDR2 (germline): GTSNPN, SVGIG (reference sequence). CDR3 sequence reads: CAWSGTTSGGSLTGELFF. The CDR3 DNA follows: TGTGCCTGGAGTGGAACGACTAGCGGGGGGAGCCTGACCGGGGAGCTGTTTTTT.

This clone was detected only a few times. This chain links TRBV5-1 with TRBJ1-3; D is perhaps TRBD1 (6 bases). Trimming removed 1 base at V and 0 bases at J, with 11 bases between. The CDR3 is 16 residues long. Looked up from germline, CDR1 is SGHRS and CDR2 is YFSETQ. The CDR3 coding sequence is TGCGCCAGCAGCTTGACCGGGACACGCTCTGGAAACACCATATATTTT. Its protein product is CASSLTGTRSGNTIYF.

J is TRBJ2-7 and V is TRBV4-1; 9 bases fit TRBD2. J gave up 1 base and V 0 bases, and 13 bases lay outside the gene matches. This CDR3 spans 19 amino acids. In germline, CDR1 is MGHRA, CDR2 YSYEKL. This chain's CDR3 is CASSQEPSGENIWSYEQYF. The CDR3 DNA reads TGCGCCAGCAGCCAAGAGCCTAGCGGGGAGAATATCTGGTCCTACGAGCAGTACTTC.

The chain couples TRBV9 to TRBJ1-6, with 8 bases lining up with TRBD1. Germline assignment: CDR1 SGDLS and CDR2 YYNGEE. V lost 4 bases to trimming and J lost 10 bases; unmatched junction nucleotides: 10. This CDR3 is 15 amino acids long. The CDR3, as DNA: TGTGCCAGCAGCTCCCTGATGACAGGGGTGTCACCCCTCCACTTT. This sequence encodes CASSSLMTGVSPLHF.

This chain joins TRBV5-1 and TRBJ2-2, with 7 bases fitting TRBD1. This CDR3 comprises 15 residues. Germline CDR1 SGHRS, CDR2 YFSETQ. After removal of 1 base from V and 4 bases from J, the junction contained 4 bases not matched to a gene. The CDR3 nucleotides are TGCGCCAGCAGCTTGAGACAGGGAAGCACCGGGGAGCTGTTTTTT. It yields the protein CASSLRQGSTGELFF.

The chain employs TRBV6-1 and TRBJ2-7, with 8 bases that match TRBD2. The CDR3 is 15 amino acids. Germline trimming cut 3 bases from V and 3 bases from J; bases unmatched to any gene: 7. CDR1 and CDR2 (germline): MNHNS, SASEGT. The chain's CDR3 is CASSDVGLGRYEQYF. The CDR3 nucleotides are TGTGCCAGCAGTGACGTGGGACTAGGACGCTACGAGCAGTACTTC.

The chain uses TRBV7-3 and TRBJ2-1, with D possibly TRBD1 on 6 matching bases. The CDR3 has 12 amino acids. CDR1 is SGHTA, CDR2 FQGTGA, per germline. V shed 5 bases and J shed 9 bases, with 11 bases lying between them. The CDR3 here is CASSTLGGEQFF. In DNA form, the CDR3 reads TGTGCCAGCAGCACCCTAGGGGGTGAGCAGTTCTTC. Full variable domain (outside the CDR3, taken from reference TRBV7-3 and TRBJ2-1): GAGVSQTPSNKVTEKGKYVELRCDPISGHTALYWYRQSLGQGPEFLIYFQGTGAADDSGLPNDRFFAVRPEGSVSTLKIQRTERGDSAVYLCASSTLGGEQFFGPGTRLTVL.

This chain uses TRBV7-3 with TRBJ2-1, with 7 bases that match TRBD1. V shed 2 bases and J 7 bases; nucleotides not matched to a gene: 11. CDR1 SGHTA and CDR2 FQGTGA come from the germline V gene. This CDR3 is built from 16 residues. CDR3 loop: CASSLLPGQAGNEQFF. The CDR3 DNA reads as TGTGCCAGCAGCTTACTCCCTGGACAGGCAGGGAATGAGCAGTTCTTC.